The next 23 T cell receptor beta chains were all read from a single sample in a study of T cell responses to AZD1222 COVID-19 vaccine. Libraries were prepared by immunoSEQ multiplex PCR; TCRdb keeps only in-frame clonotypes and omits some of them. The sample holds about 69,000 clones; approximately 87% are singletons and the top ten take around 25%. Sequencing used peripheral blood, obtained 28 days after the second AZD1222 dose. The receptors come from an adult who received the AZD1222 COVID-19 vaccine.

This clone was counted a few times. This chain connects TRBV9 to TRBJ1-1; D ambiguous. CDR1 and CDR2 from the germline V gene are SGDLS and YYNGEE. V lost 3 bases and J 1 base, leaving 13 bases between the germline ends. The CDR3 covers 15 residues. CDR3 bases: TGTGCCAGCAGCGGAAGCGGTACGGGGAACACTGAAGCTTTCTTT. It translates to CASSGSGTGNTEAFF.

This chain joins TRBV5-6 and TRBJ1-1; D gene uncertain. The CDR3 loop spans 15 amino acids. V was pared by 4 bases and J by 1 base, with 14 bases between. Looked up from germline, CDR1 is SGHDT and CDR2 is YYEEEE. The CDR3 region is CASSASGLGNTEAFF. The CDR3, as DNA: TGTGCCAGCAGCGCGTCCGGACTAGGGAACACTGAAGCTTTCTTT.

The chain carries TRBV5-1 and TRBJ1-2; D is perhaps TRBD1 (5 bases). The germline V gene has CDR1 SGHRS and CDR2 YFSETQ. V was pared by 4 bases and J by 4 bases, with 17 bases between. CDR3 length equals 15 residues. CDR3 DNA: TGCGCCAGCAGCCCCGGGACTGATGGCGTCTATGGCTACACCTTC. Translation gives CASSPGTDGVYGYTF.

The V gene is TRBV5-4, the J gene TRBJ2-2; 12 nucleotides align to TRBD2. From germline, CDR1 is SGHNT and CDR2 YYREEE (reference sequence). The V and J ends lost 2 bases and 0 bases, in that order; junction bases with no gene match: 8. This CDR3 has 19 residues. For the CDR3, the DNA is TGTGCCAGCAGCTTCGGACTAGCGGGATACAGCTCGAACACCGGGGAGCTGTTTTTT. Translated: CASSFGLAGYSSNTGELFF. The whole variable domain, filled in from reference TRBV5-4 and TRBJ2-2, reads ETGVTQSPTHLIKTRGQQVTLRCSSQSGHNTVSWYQQALGQGPQFIFQYYREEENGRGNFPPRFSGLQFPNYSSELNVNALELDDSALYLCASSFGLAGYSSNTGELFFGEGSRLTVL.

The chain uses TRBV6-5 and TRBJ2-7; D uncertain. Germline CDR1 and CDR2: MNHEY and SVGAGI. Between the trimmed V and J ends, which lost 7 bases and 10 bases, there was a span of 14 bases. CDR3 length: 11 amino acids. The CDR3 loop reads CASTVGQIQYF. The CDR3, as DNA: TGTGCCAGCACGGTGGGCCAGATTCAGTACTTC.

The chain uses TRBV30 and TRBJ1-4, with 10 bases lining up with TRBD1. V dropped 7 bases and J dropped 5; count of bases not matched to a gene: 7. This CDR3 comprises 14 residues. Germline lookup yields CDR1 GTSNPN and CDR2 SVGIG (reference sequence). The CDR3, as DNA: TGTGCCTATAACAGGGACAGGGGAAATGAAAAACTGTTTTTT. It translates to CAYNRDRGNEKLFF.

The chain links TRBV5-6 to TRBJ2-1; D is perhaps TRBD1 (5 bases). The CDR3 spans 15 residues. Germline CDR1 reads SGHDT; CDR2 reads YYEEEE. Trimming removed 3 bases at V and 2 bases at J, with 12 bases between. The CDR3: CASSSRQTPYNEQFF. In nucleotides, the CDR3 is TGTGCCAGCAGCTCCCGACAGACACCCTACAATGAGCAGTTCTTC.

V is TRBV5-4 and J is TRBJ1-2; 7 nucleotides agree with TRBD1. V trimming: 9 bases; J trimming: 0 bases; junction bases outside the gene matches: 8. CDR1 and CDR2 (germline): SGHNT, YYREEE (reference sequence). There are 14 residues in the CDR3. CDR3 coding DNA: TGTGCCACAGCTTGGACAGGAGCTAACTATGGCTACACCTTC. Its translation is CATAWTGANYGYTF.

The chain combines TRBV19 with TRBJ1-5, with D maybe TRBD1 (5 bases). Germline V CDR1 and CDR2: LNHDA, SQIVND (reference sequence). CDR3 size: 16 residues. The germline V and J ends were trimmed by 4 bases and 2 bases, with 15 bases remaining between them. CDR3 coding DNA: TGTGCCAGTAGTAAGATCAGGGAGGTGGGCAATCAGCCCCAGCATTTT. This encodes CASSKIREVGNQPQHF.

The CDR3 bases are TGCGCCAGCAGCCCTTTGAGAGGGACAGCGAACACTGAAGCTTTCTTT. Protein sequence: CASSPLRGTANTEAFF. V is TRBV4-1 and J is TRBJ1-1; 7 bases match TRBD1. V dropped 4 bases and J dropped 1; count of bases not matched to a gene: 9. The V gene's germline CDR1 is MGHRA and CDR2 YSYEKL. The CDR3 has 16 residues.

The chain is built from TRBV15 and TRBJ2-2; perhaps TRBD2 as D (6 bases). Trimming stripped 11 bases from V and 2 bases from J, with 15 bases between. The CDR3 contains 14 residues. CDR1 LNHNV and CDR2 YYDKDF come from the germline V gene (reference sequence). CDR3 in amino acids: CASTAGQNTGELFF. CDR3 nucleotides: TGTGCCTCGACTGCGGGGCAAAACACCGGGGAGCTGTTTTTT.

This CDR3 reads CASSSRLFSYEQYF. The CDR3 nucleotides are TGTGCCAGCAGCTCCCGGTTGTTCTCCTACGAGCAGTACTTC. The genes are TRBV5-6 and TRBJ2-7; D is undetermined. The CDR3 has 14 residues. V shed 3 bases and J shed 0 bases, with 10 bases lying between them. CDR1 SGHDT and CDR2 YYEEEE come from the germline V gene.

The V call is TRBV5-4, the J call TRBJ2-7; D is ambiguous. The CDR3 contains 14 residues. The V end lost 0 bases, the J end lost 2 bases, and 9 bases lay between the germline ends. Germline assignment: CDR1 SGHNT and CDR2 YYREEE (reference sequence). CDR3 residues: CASSLGTATYEQYF. The DNA of the CDR3 is TGTGCCAGCAGCTTGGGAACGGCAACCTACGAGCAGTACTTC.

The rearrangement joins TRBV11-2 to TRBJ2-7; possibly TRBD1 for D (6 bases). Trimming left V 2 bases short and J 2 bases short, with 13 bases between. This CDR3 spans 15 amino acids. The V gene's germline CDR1 is SGHAT and CDR2 FQNNGV. CDR3 in DNA: TGTGCCAGCAGCTTACAAGGAACAGGGACCTACGAGCAGTACTTC. This translates into CASSLQGTGTYEQYF.

The chain employs TRBV9 and TRBJ1-4; D is unclear. With 0 bases removed from V and 3 bases from J, the gap between germline ends came to 15 bases. Looked up from germline, CDR1 is SGDLS and CDR2 is YYNGEE. The CDR3 length is 17 residues. CDR3 sequence (DNA): TGTGCCAGCAGCGTAGCAGCCTTCCCCTTATCTAATGAAAAACTGTTTTTT. It codes for CASSVAAFPLSNEKLFF.

The chain carries TRBV7-9 and TRBJ2-1; D may be TRBD2 (6 bases). The V and J ends lost 1 base and 6 bases respectively, with 16 bases between them. CDR1 SEHNR and CDR2 FQNEAQ come from the germline V gene (reference sequence). CDR3 size: 16 residues. The CDR3 DNA reads as TGTGCCAGCAGCTTAGGCCGGGGGACTGAACGCAATGAGCAGTTCTTC. This translates into CASSLGRGTERNEQFF.

The chain is built from TRBV12-3 or TRBV12-4 and TRBJ1-2; maybe TRBD1 (6 bases). CDR3 length: 12 residues. V shed 3 bases and J shed 6 bases, with 8 bases lying between them. Written as DNA, the CDR3 is TGTGCCAGCAGTTTCGGGGGGCATGGCTACACCTTC. Amino acid sequence: CASSFGGHGYTF.

The chain has TRBV27 and TRBJ2-3, with D possibly being TRBD2 (5 bases). The germline V and J ends were trimmed by 4 bases and 10 bases, with 15 bases remaining between them. This CDR3 comprises 13 residues. The germline gives CDR1 MNHEY, CDR2 SMNVEV (reference sequence). This CDR3 is CASSSFGEAAQYF. The DNA for the CDR3 is TGTGCCAGCAGTTCTTTCGGGGAAGCAGCGCAGTATTTT.

Only one count was recorded for this clone. The chain links TRBV27 to TRBJ1-1; no clear D gene. The germline CDR1 and CDR2 sequences are MNHEY and SMNVEV (reference sequence). Trimming shortened V by 7 bases and J by 0 bases, and 9 bases separated the two germline ends. The CDR3 spans 13 residues. CDR3 DNA sequence: TGTGCCAGCAAAAGCAGTCTGAACACTGAAGCTTTCTTT. Amino acids: CASKSSLNTEAFF.

V gene TRBV6-5 combines with J gene TRBJ1-5; D gene uncertain. Trimming stripped 7 bases from V and 2 bases from J, with 12 bases between. This CDR3 contains 14 residues. CDR1 and CDR2 (germline): MNHEY, SVGAGI. The CDR3 region has the DNA TGTGCCAGCAACCCAGGAGGGCGCAATCAGCCCCAGCATTTT. Translation gives CASNPGGRNQPQHF.

The sample holds a few counts of this clone. The genes are TRBV2 and TRBJ1-1, with D uncertain. This CDR3 has 13 amino acids. CDR1 and CDR2 (germline): SNHLY, FYNNEI. V lost 7 bases to trimming and J lost 4 bases, with 13 bases between them. The CDR3 here is CASTKDRTTEAFF. DNA of the CDR3: TGTGCCAGCACCAAGGATAGGACCACTGAAGCTTTCTTT. Based on the CDR3 plus reference TRBV2 and TRBJ1-1, the full variable domain is EPEVTQTPSHQVTQMGQEVILRCVPISNHLYFYWYRQILGQKVEFLVSFYNNEISEKSEIFDDQFSVERPDGSNFTLKIRSTKLEDSAMYFCASTKDRTTEAFFGQGTRLTVV.

There are a few counts of this clone. The rearrangement joins TRBV21-1 to TRBJ1-2. TRBV21-1 is labeled a pseudogene. The CDR3 spans 13 residues. In DNA form, the CDR3 reads TGTGCCAGCAGCAAAGGAGACAACTATGGCTACACCTTC. Translated: CASSKGDNYGYTF.

The chain is built from TRBV3-1 (or the pseudogene TRBV3-2) and TRBJ2-7, with 8 bases that match TRBD1. Trimming at V came to 5 bases and at J to 6 bases, leaving 12 bases not matched to a gene. From germline, CDR1 is LGHDT and CDR2 YNNKEL (reference sequence). The CDR3 spans 15 residues. Written as DNA, the CDR3 is TGTGCCAGCAGCGAACACAGGGGGGCGACTAGCGAGCAGTACTTC. As protein: CASSEHRGATSEQYF.